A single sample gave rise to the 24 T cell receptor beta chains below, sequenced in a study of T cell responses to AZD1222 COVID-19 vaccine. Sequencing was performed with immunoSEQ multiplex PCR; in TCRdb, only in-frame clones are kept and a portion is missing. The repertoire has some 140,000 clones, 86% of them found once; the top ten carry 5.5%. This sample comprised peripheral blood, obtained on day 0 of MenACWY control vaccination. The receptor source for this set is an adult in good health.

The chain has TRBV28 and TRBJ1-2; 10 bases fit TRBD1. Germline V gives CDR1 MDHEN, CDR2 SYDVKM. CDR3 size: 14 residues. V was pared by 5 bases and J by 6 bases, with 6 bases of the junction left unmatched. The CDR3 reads CASSTPGTGDGYTF. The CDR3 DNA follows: TGTGCCAGCAGTACCCCCGGGACAGGGGATGGCTACACCTTC.

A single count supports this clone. The CDR3 is CSVDTLRVYNEQFF. The CDR3 DNA follows: TGCAGCGTTGATACGTTGCGGGTATACAATGAGCAGTTCTTC. The rearrangement links TRBV29-1 to TRBJ2-1, with D maybe TRBD2 (5 bases). The V and J ends lost 3 bases and 4 bases respectively, with 13 bases between them. The CDR3 is made up of 14 amino acids. Germline V gene lookup returns CDR1 SQVTM and CDR2 ANQGSEA.

This chain's CDR3 is CASSLGGTGKEFGGYTF. The CDR3 bases are TGTGCCAGCAGCTTAGGCGGGACAGGGAAGGAGTTTGGTGGCTACACCTTC. The chain couples TRBV7-8 to TRBJ1-2, with 9 positions matching TRBD1. V lost 1 base, J lost 7 bases, and 13 bases stayed unmatched. The CDR3 covers 17 residues. Germline assignment: CDR1 SGHVS and CDR2 FQNEAQ.

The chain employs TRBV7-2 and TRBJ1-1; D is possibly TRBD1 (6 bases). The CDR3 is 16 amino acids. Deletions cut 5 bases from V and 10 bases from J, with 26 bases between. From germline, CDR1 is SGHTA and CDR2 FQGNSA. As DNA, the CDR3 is TGTGCCAGCAGCGGTCAAGCCTTCAGGGGAAATAACCGAGCTTTCTTT. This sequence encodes CASSGQAFRGNNRAFF.

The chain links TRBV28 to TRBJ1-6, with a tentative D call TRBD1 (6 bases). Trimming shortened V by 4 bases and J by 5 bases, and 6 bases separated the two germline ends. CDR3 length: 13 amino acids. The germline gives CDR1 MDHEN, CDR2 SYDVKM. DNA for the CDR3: TGTGCCAGCAGTTACAGGGATAATTCACCCCTCCACTTT. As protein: CASSYRDNSPLHF.

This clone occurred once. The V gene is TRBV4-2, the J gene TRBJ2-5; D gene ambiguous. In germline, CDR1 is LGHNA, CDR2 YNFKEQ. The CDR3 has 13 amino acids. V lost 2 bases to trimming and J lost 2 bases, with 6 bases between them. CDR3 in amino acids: CASSQSRQETQYF. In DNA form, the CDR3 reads TGTGCCAGCAGCCAAAGCCGGCAAGAGACCCAGTACTTC.

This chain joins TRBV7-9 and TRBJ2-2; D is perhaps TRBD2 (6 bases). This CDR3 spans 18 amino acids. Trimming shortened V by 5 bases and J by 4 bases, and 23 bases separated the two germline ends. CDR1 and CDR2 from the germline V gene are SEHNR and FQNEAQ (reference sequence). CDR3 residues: CASSPTRDSGWVTGELFF. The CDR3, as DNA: TGTGCCAGCAGCCCCACGAGGGATAGCGGCTGGGTCACCGGGGAGCTGTTTTTT.

In DNA form, the CDR3 reads TGTGCCAGCTCACCACTACCAGCGGTAAACACCGGGGAGCTGTTTTTT. It encodes CASSPLPAVNTGELFF. This chain connects TRBV18 to TRBJ2-2, with TRBD2 as a possible D gene (5 bases). This CDR3 is built from 16 residues. V was pared by 1 base and J by 2 bases, with 11 bases between. Germline V CDR1 and CDR2: KGHSH, LQKENI.

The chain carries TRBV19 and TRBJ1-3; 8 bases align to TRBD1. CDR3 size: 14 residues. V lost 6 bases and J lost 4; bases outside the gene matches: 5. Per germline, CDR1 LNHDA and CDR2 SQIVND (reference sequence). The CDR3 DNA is TGTGCCAGTAGCGACAGGGGAAAAGGAAACACCATATATTTT. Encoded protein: CASSDRGKGNTIYF.

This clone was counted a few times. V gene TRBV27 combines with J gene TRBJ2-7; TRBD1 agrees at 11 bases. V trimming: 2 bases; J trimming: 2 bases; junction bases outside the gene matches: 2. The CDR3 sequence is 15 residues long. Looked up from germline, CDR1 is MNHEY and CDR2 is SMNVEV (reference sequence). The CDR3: CASSLKGQGAYEQYF. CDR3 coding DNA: TGTGCCAGCAGTTTAAAGGGACAGGGGGCCTACGAGCAGTACTTC.

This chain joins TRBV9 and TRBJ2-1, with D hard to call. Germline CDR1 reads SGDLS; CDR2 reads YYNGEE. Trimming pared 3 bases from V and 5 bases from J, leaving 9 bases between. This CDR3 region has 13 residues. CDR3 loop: CASSGAINNEQFF. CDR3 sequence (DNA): TGTGCCAGCAGCGGGGCAATAAACAATGAGCAGTTCTTC.

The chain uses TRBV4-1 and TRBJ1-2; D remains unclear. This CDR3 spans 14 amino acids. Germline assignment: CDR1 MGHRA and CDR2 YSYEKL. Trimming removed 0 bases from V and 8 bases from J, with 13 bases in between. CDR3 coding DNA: TGCGCCAGCAGCCAAGAAGAGGGAGTTGGGGGCTACACCTTC. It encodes CASSQEEGVGGYTF.

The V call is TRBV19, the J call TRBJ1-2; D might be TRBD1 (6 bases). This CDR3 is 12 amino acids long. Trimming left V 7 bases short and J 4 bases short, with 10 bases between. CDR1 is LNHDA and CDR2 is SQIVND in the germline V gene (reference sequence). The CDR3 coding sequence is TGTGCCAGTAAGGCAGGGGCCTATGGCTACACCTTC. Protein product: CASKAGAYGYTF.

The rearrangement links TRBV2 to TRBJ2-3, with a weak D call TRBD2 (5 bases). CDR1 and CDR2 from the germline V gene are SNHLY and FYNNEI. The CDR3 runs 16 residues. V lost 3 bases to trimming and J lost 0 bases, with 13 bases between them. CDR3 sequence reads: CASSERAQISTDTQYF. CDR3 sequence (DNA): TGTGCCAGCAGTGAGAGGGCCCAGATTAGCACAGATACGCAGTATTTT.

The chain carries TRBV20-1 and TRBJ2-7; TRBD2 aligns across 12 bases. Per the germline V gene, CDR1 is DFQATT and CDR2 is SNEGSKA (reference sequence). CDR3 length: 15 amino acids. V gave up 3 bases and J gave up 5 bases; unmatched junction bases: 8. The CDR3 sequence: CSASLGTSGQDEQYF. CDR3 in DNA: TGCAGTGCTAGTTTGGGGACTAGCGGGCAAGACGAGCAGTACTTC.

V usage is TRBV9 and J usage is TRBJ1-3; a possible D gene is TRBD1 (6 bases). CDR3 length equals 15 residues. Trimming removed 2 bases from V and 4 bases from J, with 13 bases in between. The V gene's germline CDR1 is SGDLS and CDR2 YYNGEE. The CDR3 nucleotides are TGTGCCAGCAGCGTTTCAGGGGAGTCCGGAAACACCATATATTTT. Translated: CASSVSGESGNTIYF.

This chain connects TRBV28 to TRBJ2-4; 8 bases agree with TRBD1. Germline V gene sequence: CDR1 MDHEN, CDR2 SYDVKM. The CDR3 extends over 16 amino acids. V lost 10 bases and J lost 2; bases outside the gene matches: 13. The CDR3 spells CATLAPDRVTKNIQYF. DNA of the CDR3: TGTGCCACCCTCGCCCCGGACAGGGTAACCAAAAACATTCAGTACTTC. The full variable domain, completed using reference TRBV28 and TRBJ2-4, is DVKVTQSSRYLVKRTGEKVFLECVQDMDHENMFWYRQDPGLGLRLIYFSYDVKMKEKGDIPEGYSVSREKKERFSLILESASTNQTSMYLCATLAPDRVTKNIQYFGAGTRLSVL.

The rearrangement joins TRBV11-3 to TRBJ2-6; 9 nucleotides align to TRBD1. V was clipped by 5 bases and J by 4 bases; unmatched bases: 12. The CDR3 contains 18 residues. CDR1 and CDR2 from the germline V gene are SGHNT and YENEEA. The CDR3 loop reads CASSPPGTGYSGANVLTF. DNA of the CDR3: TGTGCCAGCAGCCCTCCCGGGACAGGGTATTCCGGGGCCAACGTCCTGACTTTC.

The chain's CDR3 is CASSLPAGRTAQYF. The DNA for the CDR3 is TGTGCCAGCAGCTTGCCGGCAGGGAGGACGGCCCAGTACTTC. The chain recombines TRBV5-5 with TRBJ2-5, with a weak D call TRBD2 (6 bases). Trimming cost V 1 base and J 9 bases, with 16 bases left between them. CDR3 length: 14 amino acids. Germline V gene sequence: CDR1 SGHKS, CDR2 YYEKEE (reference sequence).

CDR3 nucleotide sequence: TGTGCCAGCACCCCCGGGGGATTCTGGACTGAAGCTTTCTTT. Translated: CASTPGGFWTEAFF. This chain connects TRBV27 to TRBJ1-1, with TRBD1 as a possible D gene (5 bases). The V end lost 7 bases, the J end lost 5 bases, and 17 bases lay between the germline ends. The length of the CDR3 is 14 residues. Germline V lookup: CDR1 MNHEY, CDR2 SMNVEV (reference sequence).

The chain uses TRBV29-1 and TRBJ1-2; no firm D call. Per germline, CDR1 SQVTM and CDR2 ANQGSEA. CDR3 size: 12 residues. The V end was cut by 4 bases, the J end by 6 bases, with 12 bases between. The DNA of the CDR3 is TGCAGCGTTGCATACGGCGAAGATGGCTACACCTTC. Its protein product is CSVAYGEDGYTF.

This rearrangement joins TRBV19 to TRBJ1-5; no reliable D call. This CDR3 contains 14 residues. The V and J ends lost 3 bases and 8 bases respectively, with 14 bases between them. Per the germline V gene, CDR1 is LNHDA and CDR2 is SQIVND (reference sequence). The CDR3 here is CASSMMAAEKPQHF. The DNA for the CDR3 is TGTGCCAGTAGTATGATGGCCGCCGAGAAGCCCCAGCATTTT. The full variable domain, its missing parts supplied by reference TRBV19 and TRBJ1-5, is DGGITQSPKYLFRKEGQNVTLSCEQNLNHDAMYWYRQDPGQGLRLIYYSQIVNDFQKGDIAEGYSVSREKKESFPLTVTSAQKNPTAFYLCASSMMAAEKPQHFGDGTRLSIL.

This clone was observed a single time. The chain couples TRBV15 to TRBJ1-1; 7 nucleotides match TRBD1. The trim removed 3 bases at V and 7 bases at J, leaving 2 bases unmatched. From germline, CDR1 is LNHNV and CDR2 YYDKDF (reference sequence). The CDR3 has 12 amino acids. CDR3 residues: CATSSGDSEAFF. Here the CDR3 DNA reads TGTGCCACCAGCAGTGGGGACAGTGAAGCTTTCTTT.

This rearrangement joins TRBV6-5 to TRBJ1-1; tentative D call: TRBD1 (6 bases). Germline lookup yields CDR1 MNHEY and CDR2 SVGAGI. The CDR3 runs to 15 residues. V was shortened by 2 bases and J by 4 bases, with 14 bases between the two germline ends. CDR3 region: CASSYNPGAGTEAFF. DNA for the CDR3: TGTGCCAGCAGTTACAATCCGGGGGCAGGCACTGAAGCTTTCTTT.